This TCR beta chain was captured in a study of response to subunit inactivated influenza vaccine. Trimming removed 0 bases at V and 3 bases at J, with 14 bases between. There are 16 residues in the CDR3. CDR1 is SEHNR, CDR2 FQNEAQ, per germline (reference sequence). This clonotype occurred many times. Its antigen is as yet unknown. Overall study findings and caveats: Researchers suggested that each seasonal influenza vaccination recruits few new T cells.

TCRdb independently ran MiXCR on the RT-PCR reads; one entry per CDR3 protein. The table has approximately 500,000 distinct CDR3 sequences, approximately 12% seen once; the top ten hold less than 15%. This sequence originates from a man between 50 and 59 years old who received an inactivated influenza vaccine. The source was PBMCs from blood, collected roughly 6 weeks after vaccination. The chain employs TRBV7-9 and TRBJ2-5; no reliable D call. The CDR3 DNA reads TGTGCCAGCAGCTTAGCCCGGCGGCTTGTTAAAGAGACCCAGTACTTC. Protein sequence: CASSLARRLVKETQYF. The full variable domain, in which reference TRBV7-9 and TRBJ2-5 provide the parts outside the CDR3, is DTGVSQNPRHKITKRGQNVTFRCDPISEHNRLYWYRQTLGQGPEFLTYFQNEAQLEKSRLLSDRFSAERPKGSFSTLEIQRTEQGDSAMYLCASSLARRLVKETQYFGPGTRLLVL.